This TCR beta chain was retrieved from a study of STAT5B mutations in CD4+ large granular lymphocyte leukemia. Buffy coats from healthy blood donors served as controls. The survey-level immunoSEQ assay was used. Clones were sequenced by immunoSEQ multiplex PCR, and TCRdb holds only the in-frame ones, with some missing. The sample lists 30,000 to 40,000 clones; approximately 85% were seen once. This CDR3 is 13 amino acids long. Germline V gene sequence: CDR1 SGDLS, CDR2 YYNGEE. V was shortened by 5 bases and J by 5 bases, with 13 bases between the two germline ends. The TCR originated in a human donor in good health. What was sequenced was CD4+ T cells from blood buffy coats. The chain couples TRBV9 to TRBJ2-5; D is uncertain. The CDR3 DNA sequence: TGTGCCAGCAGTCGACCCCGTGGGGAGACCCAGTACTTC. Translated: CASSRPRGETQYF.